This TCR beta chain was obtained from a study of memory CD4+ T cells and cytomegalovirus serostatus. Method: immunoSEQ multiplex PCR; TCRdb's copy keeps in-frame clones and lacks some. The repertoire holds under 45,000 clones, 65% to 80% seen once, with roughly 0.6% in the top ten. Single viable CD3+CD4+CD8-CD45RO+ cells were sorted as the memory CD4+ T cells. CDR1 SNHLY and CDR2 FYNNEI come from the germline V gene. CDR3 length: 11 amino acids. V lost 6 bases, J lost 7 bases, and 6 bases lay in between. A few counts support this clone. Sequenced material: memory CD4+ T cells from blood. The receptor was derived from an adult in good health and CMV-seronegative. The chain recombines TRBV2 with TRBJ2-2; D is unresolved. The CDR3 is CASRFGGELFF. The CDR3 DNA sequence: TGTGCCAGCAGATTCGGCGGGGAGCTGTTTTTT.